This T cell receptor (beta chain) was retrieved from a study of response to subunit inactivated influenza vaccine. Study-wide points: The authors put forward the suggestion that each seasonal influenza vaccination may bring in only a limited number of new T cells.

There are 15 residues in the CDR3. CDR1 is MNHEY and CDR2 is SVGAGI in the germline V gene. Unmatched junction bases numbered 0, after V lost 1 base and J lost 4 bases. This clonotype was found a few times. Antigen unknown. TCRdb recomputed calls from the RT-PCR reads with MiXCR, one row per CDR3 protein. The sample includes about 700,000 distinct CDR3 sequences, around 14% seen only once; the top ten take roughly 12%. This specimen consisted of PBMCs from blood, obtained roughly 13 days after vaccination. The TCR was taken from a man aged 45-60 years who received an inactivated influenza vaccine. J is TRBJ2-2 and V is TRBV6-5; 10 bases are a match to TRBD1. The CDR3: CASSYWDRGTGELFF. CDR3 bases: TGTGCCAGCAGTTACTGGGACAGGGGCACCGGGGAGCTGTTTTTT.